This is a list of T cell receptor beta chains from one sample in a study of identical twins. TCRdb itself ran the 5' RACE reads through MiXCR, one entry per CDR3 protein. The profile shows 200,000 to 250,000 distinct CDR3 sequences, 5.5% to 7.5% of them singletons. The data were also submitted as part of a second study, on T cells expressing NK-cell markers.

Sequenced material: CD8+ T cells sorted from blood. These receptors came from a woman aged 18-29 years in good health. Both conserved end residues are part of each CDR3. The D gene is left open where the match is weak. Expanded clones are given a class, and other clones once, few, many or no size at all.

v_call: TRBV7-9
j_call: TRBJ2-7
cdr3_length: 17
clone_size: .
d_call: .
cdr3_nt: TGTGCCAGCAGCTCGGGGCGGGACTCCGGCCAACCCTACGAGCAGTACTTC
cdr3_aa: CASSSGRDSGQPYEQYF

v_call: TRBV2
j_call: TRBJ1-5
cdr3_length: 15
clone_size: many
d_call: .
cdr3_nt: TGTGCCAGCAGTGTATCCAGGCAGATGAATCAGCCCCAGCATTTT
cdr3_aa: CASSVSRQMNQPQHF

v_call: TRBV7-3
j_call: TRBJ2-4
cdr3_length: 14
clone_size: .
d_call: .
cdr3_nt: TGTGCCAGCAGCCCCGGAGGGGGGCTAAACATTCAGTACTTC
cdr3_aa: CASSPGGGLNIQYF

v_call: TRBV3-1
j_call: TRBJ1-1
cdr3_length: 15
clone_size: few
d_call: TRBD1
cdr3_nt: TGTGCCAGCAGCCACAGGGACAGGGTGGACACTGAAGCTTTCTTT
cdr3_aa: CASSHRDRVDTEAFF

v_call: TRBV3-1
j_call: TRBJ2-1
cdr3_length: 18
clone_size: .
d_call: .
cdr3_nt: TGTGCCAGCAGCCAAAGGTGGAGGAACTCGAGCTCCTACAATGAGCAGTTCTTC
cdr3_aa: CASSQRWRNSSSYNEQFF

v_call: TRBV12-3/TRBV12-4
j_call: TRBJ2-4
cdr3_length: 13
clone_size: .
d_call: .
cdr3_nt: TGTGCCAGCCAGGGTTTAGACCTAAACATTCAGTACTTC
cdr3_aa: CASQGLDLNIQYF

v_call: TRBV15
j_call: TRBJ1-2
cdr3_length: 15
clone_size: .
d_call: TRBD1
cdr3_nt: TGTGCCACCAGCAGTTCCGGGACAGGTGCAGCGGGCTACACCTTC
cdr3_aa: CATSSSGTGAAGYTF

v_call: TRBV25-1
j_call: TRBJ1-1
cdr3_length: 14
clone_size: once
d_call: TRBD1
cdr3_nt: TGTGCCAGCACCCCGGGACAGCCGAACACTGAAGCTTTCTTT
cdr3_aa: CASTPGQPNTEAFF

v_call: TRBV27
j_call: TRBJ2-6
cdr3_length: 18
clone_size: few
d_call: .
cdr3_nt: TGTGCCAGCAGCTCTGGGACGTTTAAGTACTCTGGGGCCAACGTCCTGACTTTC
cdr3_aa: CASSSGTFKYSGANVLTF

v_call: TRBV6-1
j_call: TRBJ1-2
cdr3_length: 15
clone_size: .
d_call: TRBD1
cdr3_nt: TGTGCCAGCACGCCCACAGGGGGCTTTTTCTATGGCTACACCTTC
cdr3_aa: CASTPTGGFFYGYTF

v_call: TRBV20-1
j_call: TRBJ2-3
cdr3_length: 13
clone_size: many
d_call: .
cdr3_nt: TGCAGTGCTTTACAGGAGAATGGAGATACGCAGTATTTT
cdr3_aa: CSALQENGDTQYF

v_call: TRBV5-5
j_call: TRBJ2-1
cdr3_length: 17
clone_size: many
d_call: .
cdr3_nt: TGTGCCAGCAGCCCATGGGGGTCGACAGCGTTTGTAAATGAGCAGTTCTTC
cdr3_aa: CASSPWGSTAFVNEQFF

v_call: TRBV6-2/TRBV6-3
j_call: TRBJ2-2
cdr3_length: 16
clone_size: many
d_call: TRBD2
cdr3_nt: TGTGCCAGCAGTTACCCGGGACTAGCGGGAGCCGGGGAGCTGTTTTTT
cdr3_aa: CASSYPGLAGAGELFF

v_call: TRBV20-1
j_call: TRBJ1-2
cdr3_length: 9
clone_size: .
d_call: TRBD1
cdr3_nt: TGCAGTGCCGGGGGACAGGCCCCGTTC
cdr3_aa: CSAGGQAPF

v_call: TRBV19
j_call: TRBJ2-7
cdr3_length: 14
clone_size: many
d_call: TRBD1
cdr3_nt: TGTGCCAGTAGTAGCCTGGACAGGGCGTACGAGCAGTACTTC
cdr3_aa: CASSSLDRAYEQYF

v_call: TRBV2
j_call: TRBJ1-2
cdr3_length: 9
clone_size: many
d_call: .
cdr3_nt: TGTGCCCATAACTATGGCTACACCTTC
cdr3_aa: CAHNYGYTF

v_call: TRBV29-1
j_call: TRBJ1-2
cdr3_length: 12
clone_size: few
d_call: .
cdr3_nt: TGCAGCGTTGAGGGTTCTAACTATGGCTACACCTTC
cdr3_aa: CSVEGSNYGYTF

v_call: TRBV27
j_call: TRBJ1-5
cdr3_length: 15
clone_size: many
d_call: .
cdr3_nt: TGTGCCAGCAGAGACCTGACAGGTCCCAATCAGCCCCAGCATTTT
cdr3_aa: CASRDLTGPNQPQHF

v_call: TRBV12-3/TRBV12-4
j_call: TRBJ2-3
cdr3_length: 15
clone_size: many
d_call: .
cdr3_nt: TGTGCCAGCAGCCCGTTGACAGCTAGCACAGATACGCAGTATTTT
cdr3_aa: CASSPLTASTDTQYF

v_call: TRBV7-2
j_call: TRBJ2-1
cdr3_length: 15
clone_size: few
d_call: .
cdr3_nt: TGTGCCAGCAGCTTAACACTAGGTCTCTACAATGAGCAGTTCTTC
cdr3_aa: CASSLTLGLYNEQFF

v_call: TRBV7-9
j_call: TRBJ1-2
cdr3_length: 11
clone_size: few
d_call: .
cdr3_nt: TGTGCCAGCAGCTTAGCTCTGGACTACACCTTC
cdr3_aa: CASSLALDYTF

v_call: TRBV10-3
j_call: TRBJ2-1
cdr3_length: 18
clone_size: many
d_call: .
cdr3_nt: TGTGCCATCAGTGAGCCCTTTTACTTAGCGAGCTCCTACAATGAGCAGTTCTTC
cdr3_aa: CAISEPFYLASSYNEQFF

v_call: TRBV20-1
j_call: TRBJ2-3
cdr3_length: 16
clone_size: .
d_call: TRBD2
cdr3_nt: TGCAGTGCTAGAGAGCCTAGCGGGGGGCTCACAGATACGCAGTATTTT
cdr3_aa: CSAREPSGGLTDTQYF

v_call: TRBV5-5
j_call: TRBJ2-1
cdr3_length: 15
clone_size: few
d_call: TRBD2
cdr3_nt: TGTGCCAGCAGACAAACTAGCGGGGGCCTCAATGAGCAGTTCTTC
cdr3_aa: CASRQTSGGLNEQFF

v_call: TRBV12-3/TRBV12-4
j_call: TRBJ2-3
cdr3_length: 17
clone_size: .
d_call: TRBD2
cdr3_nt: TGTGCCAGCAGTGTCCTTACTAGCGGGAGAGATTCAGATACGCAGTATTTT
cdr3_aa: CASSVLTSGRDSDTQYF

v_call: TRBV20-1
j_call: TRBJ2-3
cdr3_length: 13
clone_size: few
d_call: .
cdr3_nt: TGCAGTGCTAGTGAGGGGAGCGTAGATACGCAGTATTTT
cdr3_aa: CSASEGSVDTQYF

v_call: TRBV11-2
j_call: TRBJ2-2
cdr3_length: 13
clone_size: few
d_call: .
cdr3_nt: TGTGCCAGCAGCGTCAAAAATACCGGGGAGCTGTTTTTT
cdr3_aa: CASSVKNTGELFF

v_call: TRBV19
j_call: TRBJ2-7
cdr3_length: 14
clone_size: few
d_call: .
cdr3_nt: TGTGCCAGTAGTTCTGGGACACCAACCTACGAGCAGTACTTC
cdr3_aa: CASSSGTPTYEQYF

v_call: TRBV6-2/TRBV6-3
j_call: TRBJ2-7
cdr3_length: 13
clone_size: few
d_call: .
cdr3_nt: TGTGCCAGCAATCTCGGGTTCTCCTACGAGCAGTACTTC
cdr3_aa: CASNLGFSYEQYF

v_call: TRBV11-3
j_call: TRBJ2-1
cdr3_length: 13
clone_size: .
d_call: .
cdr3_nt: TGTGCCAGCAGCTTTGAATCAGCTGGTGAGCAGTTCTTC
cdr3_aa: CASSFESAGEQFF